These 17 T cell receptor beta chains were all obtained from the same sample, sequenced in a study of T cell changes during pregnancy in multiple sclerosis (dated by TCRdb to the late 2010s). Receptors were amplified or captured by the immunoSEQ multiplex PCR assay. Not all clones reach the TCRdb copy of this immuneACCESS table, which keeps in-frame sequences only. Checked studies attribute under half of the gap to unresolved V genes and leave the rest unexplained. The sample contains about 45,000 clones, about 91% of them found a single time. The ten largest account for approximately 2.9% of the sample. The sequencing here drew on CD8+ T cells from peripheral blood mononuclear cells, taken in the second trimester of pregnancy. Receptors originate from a female donor with multiple sclerosis, enrolled in a pregnancy study.

V gene TRBV27 combines with J gene TRBJ1-2; no firm D call. The CDR3 is made up of 13 amino acids. The V gene lost 2 bases and the J gene lost 5 bases, with 9 bases spanning the gap. Germline lookup yields CDR1 MNHEY and CDR2 SMNVEV (reference sequence). The CDR3 region is CASSLSQYYGYTF. CDR3 nucleotides: TGTGCCAGCAGTTTAAGTCAGTATTATGGCTACACCTTC.

The chain uses TRBV30 and TRBJ1-2, with unresolved D. Germline CDR1 is GTSNPN and CDR2 is SVGIG (reference sequence). The CDR3 runs 14 residues. Trimming removed 1 base from V and 1 base from J, with 10 bases in between. The CDR3 region is CAWSGRGHNYGYTF. The CDR3 region has the DNA TGTGCCTGGAGTGGCCGGGGTCATAACTATGGCTACACCTTC.

This chain uses TRBV13 with TRBJ2-3; weak D call: TRBD2 (7 bases). The CDR3 runs to 16 residues. Trimming removed 5 bases at V and 1 base at J, with 16 bases between. CDR1 PRHDT and CDR2 FYEKMQ come from the germline V gene (reference sequence). CDR3 sequence: CASSPGGTTRTDTQYF. The CDR3 DNA reads as TGTGCCAGCAGCCCCGGGGGGACAACCCGCACAGATACGCAGTATTTT.

The chain carries TRBV19 and TRBJ1-5; possible D gene TRBD1, 5 bases. Trimming took 3 bases from V and 5 from J, leaving 11 bases between them. Germline CDR1 is LNHDA and CDR2 is SQIVND (reference sequence). CDR3 length equals 14 residues. The CDR3 sequence is CASSIPPGHQPQHF. DNA for the CDR3: TGTGCCAGTAGTATTCCCCCAGGGCATCAGCCCCAGCATTTT.

This chain uses TRBV7-8 with TRBJ1-5; no reliable D call. Germline values: CDR1 SGHVS, CDR2 FQNEAQ. The CDR3 is 14 residues long. V lost 4 bases and J 1 base, leaving 8 bases between the germline ends. Here the CDR3 reads CASSSDWSNQPQHF. The CDR3 region has the DNA TGTGCCAGCAGCTCCGACTGGAGCAATCAGCCCCAGCATTTT. Based on the CDR3 plus reference TRBV7-8 and TRBJ1-5, the full variable domain is GAGVSQSPRYKVAKRGQDVALRCDPISGHVSLFWYQQALGQGPEFLTYFQNEAQLDKSGLPSDRFFAERPEGSVSTLKIQRTQQEDSAVYLCASSSDWSNQPQHFGDGTRLSIL.

V gene TRBV10-3 combines with J gene TRBJ1-4; perhaps TRBD1 as D (5 bases). V dropped 5 bases and J dropped 2 bases, with 21 bases sitting between them. CDR1 and CDR2 from the germline V gene are ENHRY and SYGVKD. The length of the CDR3 is 18 residues. The CDR3 sequence: CAISTGSNTRVTNEKLFF. The CDR3 DNA follows: TGTGCCATCAGTACCGGATCCAACACCAGGGTGACTAATGAAAAACTGTTTTTT.

The rearrangement joins TRBV14 to TRBJ1-6; D gene uncertain. V lost 7 bases, J lost 7 bases, and 11 bases lay in between. CDR1 is SGHDN, CDR2 FVKESK, per germline. There are 13 residues in the CDR3. Here the CDR3 DNA reads TGTGCCAGCACCCCAGGCGGGAATTCACCCCTCCACTTT. This gives the protein CASTPGGNSPLHF.

The gene calls are TRBV5-4 and TRBJ2-7, with TRBD2 identical over 8 bases. Germline CDR1 SGHNT, CDR2 YYREEE (reference sequence). The length of the CDR3 is 14 residues. The junction had 9 bases not matched to a gene; V was cut back by 7 bases and J by 3 bases. The CDR3 coding sequence is TGTGCCAGCTCCCCCGGGGGGGCCAACTACGAGCAGTACTTC. Its protein product is CASSPGGANYEQYF.

In DNA form, the CDR3 reads TGTGCCAGCAGCTTAGGCGGGGCGGAGGGCTACGAGCAGTACTTC. It encodes CASSLGGAEGYEQYF. The chain links TRBV7-6 to TRBJ2-7; maybe TRBD2 (6 bases). The germline gives CDR1 SGHVS, CDR2 FNYEAQ. The CDR3 extends over 15 amino acids. The V and J ends lost 1 base and 3 bases respectively, with 13 bases between them.

This chain connects TRBV5-4 to TRBJ1-1; D gene ambiguous. Trimming stripped 2 bases from V and 1 base from J, with 9 bases between. The CDR3 contains 14 residues. Germline CDR1 and CDR2: SGHNT and YYREEE (reference sequence). Written as DNA, the CDR3 is TGTGCCAGCAGCTTCGACGGAGAGAACACTGAAGCTTTCTTT. Its protein product is CASSFDGENTEAFF.

The V gene is TRBV4-1, the J gene TRBJ2-1; 14 positions agree with TRBD2. The CDR3 has 15 residues. The ends lost 4 bases at V and 12 bases at J; junction bases unmatched: 8. Germline V gene sequence: CDR1 MGHRA, CDR2 YSYEKL. CDR3 DNA sequence: TGCGCCAGCAGCCGGACTAGCGGGGGGTCCGAGGTGCAGTTCTTC. Amino acids: CASSRTSGGSEVQFF.

CDR3 in amino acids: CASSFPSGGETQYF. Written as DNA, the CDR3 is TGTGCCAGCAGCTTCCCTAGCGGGGGCGAGACCCAGTACTTC. The chain links TRBV5-6 to TRBJ2-5; 10 nucleotides align to TRBD2. The CDR3 is 14 amino acids. V lost 2 bases, J lost 5 bases, and 3 bases stayed unmatched. CDR1 SGHDT and CDR2 YYEEEE come from the germline V gene.

J is TRBJ2-5 and V is TRBV9, with D uncertain. Trimming cost V 4 bases and J 5 bases, with 18 bases left between them. The CDR3 has 15 amino acids. Germline values: CDR1 SGDLS, CDR2 YYNGEE. CDR3 amino acids: CASSSQNPTGETQYF. CDR3 DNA sequence: TGTGCCAGCAGCTCCCAAAACCCCACCGGGGAGACCCAGTACTTC.

J is TRBJ2-7 and V is TRBV7-7; possible D gene TRBD2, 7 bases. CDR1 is SSHAT and CDR2 is FNYEAQ in the germline V gene (reference sequence). The CDR3 totals 14 residues. Trimming shortened V by 1 base and J by 6 bases, and 13 bases separated the two germline ends. CDR3 in DNA: TGTGCCAGCAGCTTAGTCGGGGGGCCGCGCGAGCAGTACTTC. Translating gives CASSLVGGPREQYF.

The genes are TRBV13 and TRBJ1-3, with TRBD1 matching 8 bases. V dropped 5 bases and J dropped 4; count of bases not matched to a gene: 10. This CDR3 is 16 amino acids long. CDR1 and CDR2 (germline): PRHDT, FYEKMQ (reference sequence). CDR3 coding DNA: TGTGCCAGCAGCGGAACCCAGGGGGCGGCGGGAAACACCATATATTTT. This encodes CASSGTQGAAGNTIYF.

The chain carries TRBV6-5 and TRBJ1-2, with D unresolved. There are 15 residues in the CDR3. Germline CDR1 MNHEY, CDR2 SVGAGI. The V gene lost 5 bases and the J gene lost 2 bases, with 15 bases spanning the gap. CDR3 sequence: CASSHPTTSNYGYTF. CDR3 coding DNA: TGTGCCAGCAGTCACCCAACGACAAGCAACTATGGCTACACCTTC.

This clone was observed a single time. V usage is TRBV5-5 and J usage is TRBJ1-6; 7 bases match TRBD1. The CDR3 totals 15 residues. Germline assignment: CDR1 SGHKS and CDR2 YYEKEE (reference sequence). J was trimmed by 6 bases and V by 0 bases; bases with no gene match: 3. The CDR3 loop is CASSLAYRGNSPLHF. CDR3 coding DNA: TGTGCCAGCAGCTTGGCCTACAGGGGTAATTCACCCCTCCACTTT. The whole variable domain, filled in from reference TRBV5-5 and TRBJ1-6, reads DAGVTQSPTHLIKTRGQQVTLRCSPISGHKSVSWYQQVLGQGPQFIFQYYEKEERGRGNFPDRFSARQFPNYSSELNVNALLLGDSALYLCASSLAYRGNSPLHFGNGTRLTVT.